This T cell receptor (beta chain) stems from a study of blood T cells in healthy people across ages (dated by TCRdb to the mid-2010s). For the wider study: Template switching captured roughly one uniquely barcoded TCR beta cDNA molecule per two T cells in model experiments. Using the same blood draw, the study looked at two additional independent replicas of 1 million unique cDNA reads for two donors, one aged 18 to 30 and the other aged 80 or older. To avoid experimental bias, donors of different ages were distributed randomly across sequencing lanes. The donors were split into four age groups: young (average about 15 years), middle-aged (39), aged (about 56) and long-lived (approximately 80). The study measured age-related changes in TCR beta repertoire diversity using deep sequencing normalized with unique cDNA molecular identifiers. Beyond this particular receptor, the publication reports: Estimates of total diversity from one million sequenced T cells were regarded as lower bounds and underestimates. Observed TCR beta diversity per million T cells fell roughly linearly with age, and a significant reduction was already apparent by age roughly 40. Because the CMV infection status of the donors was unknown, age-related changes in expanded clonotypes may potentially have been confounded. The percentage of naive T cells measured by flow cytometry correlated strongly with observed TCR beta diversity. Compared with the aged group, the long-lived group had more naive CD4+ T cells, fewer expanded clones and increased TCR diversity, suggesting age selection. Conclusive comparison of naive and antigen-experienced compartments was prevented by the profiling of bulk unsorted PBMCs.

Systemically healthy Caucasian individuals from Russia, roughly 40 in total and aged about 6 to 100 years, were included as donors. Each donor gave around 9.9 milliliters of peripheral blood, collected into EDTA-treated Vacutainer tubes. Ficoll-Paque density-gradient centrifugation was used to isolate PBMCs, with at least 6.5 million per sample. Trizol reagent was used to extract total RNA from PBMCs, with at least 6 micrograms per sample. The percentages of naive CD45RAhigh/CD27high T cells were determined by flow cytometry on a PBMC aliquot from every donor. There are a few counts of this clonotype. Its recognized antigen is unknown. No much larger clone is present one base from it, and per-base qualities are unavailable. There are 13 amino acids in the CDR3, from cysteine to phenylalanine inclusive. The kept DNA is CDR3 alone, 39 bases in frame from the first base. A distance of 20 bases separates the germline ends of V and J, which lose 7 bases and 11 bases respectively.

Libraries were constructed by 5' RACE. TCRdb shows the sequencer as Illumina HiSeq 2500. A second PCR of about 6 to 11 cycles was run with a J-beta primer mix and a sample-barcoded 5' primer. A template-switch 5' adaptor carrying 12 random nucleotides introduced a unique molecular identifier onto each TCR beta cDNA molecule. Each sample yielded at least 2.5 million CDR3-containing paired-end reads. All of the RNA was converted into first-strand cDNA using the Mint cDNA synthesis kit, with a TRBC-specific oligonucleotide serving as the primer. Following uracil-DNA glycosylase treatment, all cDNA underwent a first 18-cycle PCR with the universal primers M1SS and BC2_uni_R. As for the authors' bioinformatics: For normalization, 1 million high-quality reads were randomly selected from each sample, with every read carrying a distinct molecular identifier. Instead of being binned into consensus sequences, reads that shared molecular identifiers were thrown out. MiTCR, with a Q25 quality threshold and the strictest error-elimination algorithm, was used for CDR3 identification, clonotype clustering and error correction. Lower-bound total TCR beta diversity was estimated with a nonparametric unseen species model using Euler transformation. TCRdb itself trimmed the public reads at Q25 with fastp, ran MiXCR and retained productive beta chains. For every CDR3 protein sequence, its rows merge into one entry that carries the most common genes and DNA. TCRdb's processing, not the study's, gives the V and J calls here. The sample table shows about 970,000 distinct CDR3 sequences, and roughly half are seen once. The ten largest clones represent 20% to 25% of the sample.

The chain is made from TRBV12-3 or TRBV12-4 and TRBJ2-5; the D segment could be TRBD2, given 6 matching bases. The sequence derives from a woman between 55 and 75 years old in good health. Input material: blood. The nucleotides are TGTGCCAGCACTAACATATCTCCGGGGGAGCAGTACTTC. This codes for CASTNISPGEQYF.